This is a list of T cell receptor beta chains from one sample in a study of blood T cell repertoires in COVID-19. Repertoires were generated with immunoSEQ multiplex PCR, while TCRdb's copy carries only in-frame clones and drops some. The sample consists of some 70,000 clones, approximately 73% of them appearing once. Sequencing input: peripheral blood. The receptors stem from a man between 60 and 70 years old with COVID-19, enrolled during active disease. The CDR3 runs from the conserved cysteine through the conserved F or W. D genes are given only for firm matches. A clone size is listed for some rows: how often the clone was seen (once, few, many), or a class if it is expanded.

D	J	V	size	DNA	CDR3
-	TRBJ2-3	TRBV24-1	-	TGTGCCACCAGTGACCCCCGAGGGGGGGGAGGGGTAGATACGCAGTATTTT	CATSDPRGGGGVDTQYF
TRBD1	TRBJ1-2	TRBV28	-	TGTGCCAGCAGCCGGGGACAGGGGACGGGTGGCTACACCTTC	CASSRGQGTGGYTF
-	TRBJ1-1	TRBV18	-	TGTGCCAGCTCACCACCCAACAGGAACACTGAAGCTTTCTTT	CASSPPNRNTEAFF
TRBD2	TRBJ2-1	TRBV7-9	-	TGTGCCAGCGAGGGTAGCGGGGGGCCTTCTTCCGATGAGCAGTTCTTC	CASEGSGGPSSDEQFF
TRBD2	TRBJ2-2	TRBV5-1	-	TGCGCCAGCAGCTTGGTCAGCGGGGGGGCGACCGGGGAGCTGTTTTTT	CASSLVSGGATGELFF
TRBD1	TRBJ2-2	TRBV18	-	TGTGCCAGCTCACGACAGGGGAACACCGGGGAGCTGTTTTTT	CASSRQGNTGELFF
-	TRBJ2-5	TRBV6-2/TRBV6-3	few	TGTGCCAGCAGTTTGTTAGCCACGCAAGAGACCCAGTACTTC	CASSLLATQETQYF
-	TRBJ2-2	TRBV19	few	TGTGCCAGTAGGAACACAGGAACCGGGGAGCTGTTTTTT	CASRNTGTGELFF
-	TRBJ2-5	TRBV3-1/TRBV3-2	-	TGTGCCAGCAGCCCTCAAACGGGGGGCACAGAGACCCAGTACTTC	CASSPQTGGTETQYF
TRBD1	TRBJ2-7	TRBV9	-	TGTGCCAGCACCATTCCGGGACAGGGTGTTGGCGAGCAGTACTTC	CASTIPGQGVGEQYF
TRBD2	TRBJ2-2	TRBV30	-	TGTGCCTGGAGTGTACGTAAGCGGGACTCCGGCGGGGAGCTGTTTTTT	CAWSVRKRDSGGELFF
-	TRBJ1-1	TRBV28	few	TGTGCCAGCAGTTCCTATACCGCCCGAGCTTTCTTT	CASSSYTARAFF
-	TRBJ1-5	TRBV23-1	-	TGCGCCAGCAGACCTCAGGGGAGCCAGCCCCAGCATTTT	CASRPQGSQPQHF
TRBD2	TRBJ2-3	TRBV10-3	many	TGTGCCATCAGGGCGGGACTAGAAATCACAGATACGCAGTATTTT	CAIRAGLEITDTQYF
-	TRBJ2-5	TRBV5-6	-	TGTGCCAGCAGCTTGGAACAGTTGGAGACCCAGTACTTC	CASSLEQLETQYF
-	TRBJ1-1	TRBV19	many	TGTGCCAGTAGTATAGATACCCAGGGTAACACTGAAGCTTTCTTT	CASSIDTQGNTEAFF
TRBD2	TRBJ2-5	TRBV5-4	-	TGTGCCAGCAGCGAGTCTAGCGGGGGGGAGACCCAGTACTTC	CASSESSGGETQYF
-	TRBJ2-5	TRBV28	-	TGTGCCAGCAGTTCGGTTACAGGGAAAGAGACCCAGTACTTC	CASSSVTGKETQYF
-	TRBJ1-5	TRBV10-2	-	TGCGCCAGCAGTCCAGATGGCAATCAGCCCCAGCATTTT	CASSPDGNQPQHF
TRBD2	TRBJ2-5	TRBV2	-	TGTGCCAGCAGTAAGAGGACTAGTGAGACCCAGTACTTC	CASSKRTSETQYF
-	TRBJ1-2	TRBV6-5	-	TGTGCCAGCAGTTTACGGTCGATCGGCTATGGCTACACCTTC	CASSLRSIGYGYTF
-	TRBJ2-6	TRBV2	-	TGTGCCAGCTTTGGGACTTTTAACTCTGGGGCCAACGTCCTGACTTTC	CASFGTFNSGANVLTF
TRBD1	TRBJ1-6	TRBV5-4	-	TGTGCCAGCAGCTGGGACAGATATAATTCACCCCTCCACTTT	CASSWDRYNSPLHF
TRBD2	TRBJ2-5	TRBV4-2	-	TGTGCCAGCAGCCAGGGGAGGACTAGCGGTATGGAGACCCAGTACTTC	CASSQGRTSGMETQYF
TRBD2	TRBJ2-1	TRBV27	-	TGTGCCAGTAGACTAGCGGGAGCTGGCTACAATGAGCAGTTCTTC	CASRLAGAGYNEQFF
-	TRBJ2-2	TRBV3-1/TRBV3-2	once	TGTGCCAGCAGCCGAAAGACGGGATACCTATTCGCCGGGGAGCTGTTTTTT	CASSRKTGYLFAGELFF
-	TRBJ1-5	TRBV2	-	TGTGCCAGCAGTGCGTACGACAGGTCCCAGCCCCAGCATTTT	CASSAYDRSQPQHF
-	TRBJ2-7	TRBV6-1	-	TGTGCCAGCAGTGACACACCCCGGAGCGAGCAGTACTTC	CASSDTPRSEQYF
-	TRBJ1-4	TRBV5-1	-	TGCGCCAGCAGCCCGGACACGGGTAATGAAAAACTGTTTTTT	CASSPDTGNEKLFF
TRBD1	TRBJ2-1	TRBV29-1	-	TGCAGCGGAGGGACAGGGGGCGTAGGCTCCTACAATGAGCAGTTCTTC	CSGGTGGVGSYNEQFF
TRBD1	TRBJ2-7	TRBV28	-	TGTGCCAGCAGTTCACCCGGGACAGGTTGGTTAAACGAGCAGTACTTC	CASSSPGTGWLNEQYF
-	TRBJ1-1	TRBV27	-	TGTGCCAGCCTACTTCACGGTGGGGGGTCTGAAGCTTTCTTT	CASLLHGGGSEAFF
TRBD2	TRBJ2-7	TRBV4-2	-	TGTGCCAGCAGCCAGGTAAACCTACTAGCGGGAGTTCGCGAGCAGTACTTC	CASSQVNLLAGVREQYF
TRBD1	TRBJ1-4	TRBV3-1/TRBV3-2	-	TGTGCCAGCAGCCGGACAGGGGGCGCTGGGGAAAAACTGTTTTTT	CASSRTGGAGEKLFF
TRBD2	TRBJ2-2	TRBV5-4	few	TGTGCCAGTGTAGACGGGACTAGCGGTCCCACCGGGGAGCTGTTTTTT	CASVDGTSGPTGELFF
TRBD2	TRBJ2-5	TRBV30	-	TGTGCCTGGAGGGGGGGGACTAGCCAGGGAGATGGAGAGACCCAGTACTTC	CAWRGGTSQGDGETQYF
-	TRBJ2-5	TRBV28	once	TGTGCCAGCAGTTCGGTAGAAGAGACCCAGTACTTC	CASSSVEETQYF
-	TRBJ1-1	TRBV19	-	TGTGCCAGTCGCAGGGGGAACACTGAAGCTTTCTTT	CASRRGNTEAFF
TRBD1	TRBJ1-2	TRBV11-2	-	TGTGCCAGCAGCTCATTCCGACAGGGGGAAAACTATGGCTACACCTTC	CASSSFRQGENYGYTF
-	TRBJ2-7	TRBV6-1	-	TGTGCCAGCAGTGAAAAGGGTGCGGGGAGGCCCTACGAGCAGTACTTC	CASSEKGAGRPYEQYF
-	TRBJ2-7	TRBV11-3	-	TGTGCCAGCAGCTTGCAGGGGAGCCACGAGCAGTACTTC	CASSLQGSHEQYF
TRBD1	TRBJ1-2	TRBV19	-	TGTGCCAGTAGGGCAGGGGGAAGGATGACGGGCTACACCTTC	CASRAGGRMTGYTF
-	TRBJ1-5	TRBV5-1	-	TGCGCCAGCAGCTTAGGAGGGAGTGGCCAGCCCCAGCATTTT	CASSLGGSGQPQHF
-	TRBJ2-7	TRBV11-2	-	TGTGCCAGCAGCTCCGACAGAGAGCAGTACTTC	CASSSDREQYF
-	TRBJ2-3	TRBV5-1	-	TGCGCCAGCAGCTTGGAGCGGTCGGATACGCAGTATTTT	CASSLERSDTQYF
TRBD1	TRBJ1-4	TRBV28	-	TGTGCCTGCAAAGAGGGGGCTGAGGAAAAACTGTTTTTT	CACKEGAEEKLFF
-	TRBJ2-1	TRBV9	-	TGTGCCAGCAGCGTAGGAGGCAGGCCGGGGAATGAGCAGTTCTTC	CASSVGGRPGNEQFF
TRBD1	TRBJ1-4	TRBV5-1	-	TGCGCCAGCAGCTCGGGACAGGGCGGGGGAAAACTGTTTTTT	CASSSGQGGGKLFF
-	TRBJ1-1	TRBV19	-	TGTGCCAGTAGTATAAGTTCAGCGACTGGGGCTTTCTTT	CASSISSATGAFF
-	TRBJ1-6	TRBV18	-	TGTGCCAGCTCACCGACGGAGAGCTCCTATAATTCACCCCTCCACTTT	CASSPTESSYNSPLHF
-	TRBJ2-7	TRBV7-2	-	TGTGCCAGCAGCCCGCCTCCAGCGGAGGGGGGGAACGAGCAGTACTTC	CASSPPPAEGGNEQYF
-	TRBJ1-6	TRBV30	-	TGTGCCTGGTCCCCCGGGAGCTCCTATAATTCACCCCTCCACTTT	CAWSPGSSYNSPLHF
-	TRBJ2-3	TRBV5-1	-	TGCGCCAGCAGCTTCCCGGAGGGAGATACGCAGTATTTT	CASSFPEGDTQYF
TRBD2	TRBJ2-7	TRBV5-1	few	TGCGCCAGTTCCACGGGACTAGCGGGAGTCGAGCAGTACTTC	CASSTGLAGVEQYF
-	TRBJ1-1	TRBV7-9	-	TGTGCCAGCAGCTTAGAGGTGAGGATTGAAGCTTTCTTT	CASSLEVRIEAFF